Below, 2 T cell receptor beta chains from the same sample are listed, as sequenced in a study of blood T cell repertoires in COVID-19. Measured with immunoSEQ multiplex PCR; TCRdb has only the in-frame clones, and not every one. Among over 150,000 clones listed, roughly 80% were seen once. The sequenced sample consisted of peripheral blood. The receptors were sampled from a woman between 50 and 59 years old with acute or convalescent COVID-19.

J is TRBJ1-2 and V is TRBV3-1 (or the pseudogene TRBV3-2); tentatively, D is TRBD1 (6 bases). CDR1 is LGHDT and CDR2 is YNNKEL in the germline V gene (reference sequence). V was cut by 4 bases and J by 3 bases, with 15 bases left in between. The CDR3 runs to 15 residues. CDR3 protein: CASSRATQGDYGYTF. In DNA form, the CDR3 reads TGTGCCAGCAGCCGAGCGACACAGGGTGACTATGGCTACACCTTC.

The sample holds a few counts of this clone. DNA of the CDR3: TGCGCCAGCAGTGAGCGGGCGGGGGCAGATACGCAGTATTTT. The encoded protein is CASSERAGADTQYF. This rearrangement joins TRBV10-2 to TRBJ2-3; 7 bases fit TRBD2. Germline V gene sequence: CDR1 WSHSY, CDR2 SAAADI. After removal of 2 bases from V and 4 bases from J, the junction contained 3 bases not matched to a gene. This CDR3 is 14 amino acids long.